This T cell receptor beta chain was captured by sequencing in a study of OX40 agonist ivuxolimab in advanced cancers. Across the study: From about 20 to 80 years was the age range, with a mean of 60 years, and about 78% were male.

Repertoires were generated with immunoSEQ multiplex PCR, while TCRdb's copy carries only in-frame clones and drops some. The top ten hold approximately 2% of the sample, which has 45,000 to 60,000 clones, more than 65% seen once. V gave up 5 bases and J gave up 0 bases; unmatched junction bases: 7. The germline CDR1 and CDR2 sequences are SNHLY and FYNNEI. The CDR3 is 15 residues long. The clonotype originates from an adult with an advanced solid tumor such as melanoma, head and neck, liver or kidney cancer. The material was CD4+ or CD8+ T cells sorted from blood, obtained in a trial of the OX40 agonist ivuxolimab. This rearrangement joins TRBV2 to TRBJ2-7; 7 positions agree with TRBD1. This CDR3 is CASSIRQGSSYEQYF. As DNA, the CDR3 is TGTGCCAGCAGTATAAGACAGGGCAGCTCCTACGAGCAGTACTTC.